The 26 T cell receptor beta chains below were found in one sample sequenced in a study of blood T cells in healthy people across ages (dated by TCRdb to between 2015 and 2016). Libraries were constructed by 5' RACE. TCRdb records Illumina HiSeq 2500 as the sequencer. The second PCR ran for roughly 7 to 11 cycles and used a J-beta primer mix along with a sample-barcoded 5' primer. TCRdb ran its own pipeline on the public reads, namely fastp trimming at Q25 and MiXCR clone calling, and kept in-frame beta chains. Identical CDR3 proteins give one entry, which carries the most common genes and DNA. The sample data list 600,000 to 850,000 distinct CDR3 sequences, and roughly 25% of these were observed just once. Just under 9.5% of the sample is taken by the ten largest. This same sample was also taken into another study, of T cells of mothers and their children.

What was sequenced was blood. These receptors came from a boy aged 5-17 years in good health.

The gene calls are TRBV7-9 and TRBJ2-1; D could derive from TRBD1 or TRBD2 (5 bases each). The DNA end favors TRBJ2-5, so the J call may be wrong. CDR3 length equals 13 residues. Germline lookup yields CDR1 SEHNR and CDR2 FQNEAQ (reference sequence). The CDR3 DNA sequence: TGTGCCAGCAGCCCCCCCACGGGACGACCCCAGTACTTC. Its translation is CASSPPTGRPQYF.

Regarding this clonotype: This CDR3 fails to terminate in the conserved phenylalanine or tryptophan, so it likely reflects a read error. It is unclear where the CDR3 begins or ends on the DNA, so no DNA is shown, and the CDR3 is as TCRdb lists it. The chain has TRBV12-3 or TRBV12-4 and TRBJ2-3; the table's D call, TRBD1, was not checked against the DNA. The CDR3 comprises 15 residues, both ends counted. The CDR3 protein is CASSWLRGGTDTQYS.

This clonotype appeared a few times. This sequence joins TRBV27 and TRBJ2-4; 12 positions agree with TRBD2. The CDR3 sequence is 16 residues long. CDR1 and CDR2 (germline): MNHEY, SMNVEV (reference sequence). With V trimmed by 4 bases and J by 2 bases, 3 bases remained unmatched. CDR3 loop: CASSSLAGGPKNIQYF. The DNA for the CDR3 is TGTGCCAGCAGTTCACTAGCGGGGGGCCCCAAAAACATTCAGTACTTC.

V gene TRBV11-1 combines with J gene TRBJ2-5; possible D gene TRBD2, 5 bases. With the DNA end fitting TRBJ2-1 better, the J assignment may be wrong. Germline V gene data show CDR1 as SGHAT and CDR2 as FQDESV (reference sequence). The CDR3 has 12 amino acids. The CDR3, as DNA: TGTGCCAGCGCGCATTGGGAGAATGAGCAGTTCTTC. It specifies CASAHWENEQFF.

This clonotype was observed a few times. The chain carries TRBV28 and TRBJ2-7; 7 nucleotides align to TRBD2. The CDR3 is 14 amino acids. Per the germline V gene, CDR1 is MDHEN and CDR2 is SYDVKM. The junction had 6 bases not matched to a gene; V was cut back by 7 bases and J by 0 bases. This chain's CDR3 is CASTSGGSSYEQYF. The CDR3 DNA sequence: TGTGCCAGCACTTCAGGCGGGAGCTCCTACGAGCAGTACTTC.

This clonotype has more than one count but fewer than ten. J is TRBJ2-5 and V is TRBV4-3; D ambiguous. V was trimmed by 1 base and J by 2 bases, leaving 11 bases between them. CDR3 length: 15 amino acids. Germline CDR1 is LGHNA and CDR2 is YSLEER. CDR3 bases: TGCGCCAGCAGCCAAGCCCCCTGGCCGCAAGAGACCCAGTACTTC. Amino acids: CASSQAPWPQETQYF.

This clonotype was counted only a few times. The chain carries TRBV5-1 and TRBJ1-4; D gene ambiguous. Germline CDR1 is SGHRS and CDR2 is YFSETQ. The CDR3 covers 15 residues. Trimming left V 2 bases short and J 5 bases short, with 13 bases between. The CDR3, as DNA: TGCGCCAGCAGCTTACAAGGGCAGGACAATGAAAAACTGTTTTTT. It is translated as CASSLQGQDNEKLFF.

This clonotype was detected a few times. The rearrangement links TRBV4-2 to TRBJ1-5; a possible D gene is TRBD1 (5 bases). Germline CDR1 is LGHNA and CDR2 is YNFKEQ. Between the trimmed V and J ends, which lost 5 bases and 6 bases, there was a span of 17 bases. The length of the CDR3 is 15 residues. CDR3 nucleotides: TGTGCCAGCAGCGGGTACAGGAGTGAAGGTCAGCCCCAGCATTTT. Translation: CASSGYRSEGQPQHF.

This clonotype was observed a few times. The rearrangement uses TRBV5-1 and TRBJ2-5; 8 positions agree with TRBD2. Trimming cost V 3 bases and J 0 bases; bases outside gene matches: 13. The CDR3 sequence is 18 residues long. Germline CDR1 and CDR2: SGHRS and YFSETQ. The CDR3 protein is CASSSRGLAGSYQETQYF. The CDR3 nucleotides are TGCGCCAGCAGCTCACGCGGGCTAGCGGGCTCGTACCAAGAGACCCAGTACTTC.

This clonotype showed up just a few times. V is TRBV4-3 and J is TRBJ2-5; D is unresolved. The germline CDR1 and CDR2 sequences are LGHNA and YSLEER. Trimming removed 5 bases from V and 1 base from J, with 11 bases in between. The CDR3 runs 14 residues. The CDR3 spells CASSDGVFQETQYF. In DNA, the CDR3 is TGCGCCAGCAGCGATGGGGTGTTCCAAGAGACCCAGTACTTC.

The rearrangement joins TRBV3-1 to TRBJ2-5; tentatively, D is TRBD1 or TRBD2 (5 bases each). The better agreement between TRBJ2-7 and the DNA end casts doubt on the J call. The CDR3 sequence is 16 residues long. Per germline, CDR1 LGHDT and CDR2 YNNKEL (reference sequence). In nucleotides, the CDR3 is TGTGCCAGCAGCCAAGATTGGGACCCCCACGGTGACGAGCAGTACTTC. This sequence encodes CASSQDWDPHGDEQYF.

This clonotype was found a few times. The CDR3 is CASLGGAPLQETQYF. The CDR3 DNA is TGTGCCAGCCTGGGGGGAGCCCCCCTCCAAGAGACCCAGTACTTC. This sequence joins TRBV6-1 and TRBJ2-5; tentative D call: TRBD2 (6 bases). The length of the CDR3 is 15 residues. Deletions cut 8 bases from V and 1 base from J, with 17 bases between. Germline assignment: CDR1 MNHNS and CDR2 SASEGT.

This clonotype was seen only a few times. This chain uses TRBV29-1 with TRBJ1-1; D is perhaps TRBD1 (5 bases). In germline, CDR1 is SQVTM, CDR2 ANQGSEA. Trimming removed 6 bases at V and 4 bases at J, with 15 bases between. This CDR3 comprises 13 residues. The CDR3 sequence: CSVWGRARTEAFF. CDR3 nucleotide sequence: TGCAGCGTGTGGGGCAGGGCGCGCACTGAAGCTTTCTTT.

The CDR3 DNA reads TGTGCCAGCAGTGAACTTATGGGCGGCCGGAGGTCCTATAATTCACCCCTCCACTTT. Translating it yields CASSELMGGRRSYNSPLHF. V and J are TRBV2 and TRBJ1-6, with D uncertain. The CDR3 runs to 19 residues. Germline V CDR1 and CDR2: SNHLY, FYNNEI. V shed 2 bases and J shed 1 base, with 18 bases lying between them.

The chain uses TRBV28 and TRBJ2-3, with TRBD2 matching over 8 bases. This CDR3 spans 17 amino acids. CDR1 MDHEN and CDR2 SYDVKM come from the germline V gene. V lost 5 bases, J lost 4 bases, and 14 bases stayed unmatched. The CDR3, as DNA: TGTGCCAGCAGTCCATTCCCCCTAGCGGGCGAACCAGATACGCAGTATTTT. This gives the protein CASSPFPLAGEPDTQYF.

A remark on this clonotype: At one end, the junction sequence differs from germline, possibly due to a read error. The chain recombines TRBV7-9 with TRBJ1-6; the D is unclear. CDR1 and CDR2 (germline): SEHNR, FQNEAQ (reference sequence). The CDR3 contains 12 residues. The CDR3 coding sequence is TGTGCCAGCAGCTTAATCGATTCACCCCTCCAATTT. It yields the protein CASSLIDSPLQF. The whole variable domain, filled in from reference TRBV7-9 and TRBJ1-6, reads DTGVSQNPRHKITKRGQNVTFRCDPISEHNRLYWYRQTLGQGPEFLTYFQNEAQLEKSRLLSDRFSAERPKGSFSTLEIQRTEQGDSAMYLCASSLIDSPLQFGNGTRLTVT.

The chain is built from TRBV20-1 and TRBJ2-1; tentative D call: TRBD2 (5 bases). The end of the DNA aligns better with TRBJ2-7, so the J call may be wrong. Per germline, CDR1 DFQATT and CDR2 SNEGSKA (reference sequence). This CDR3 contains 15 residues. The CDR3 protein is CSARAQWGVGYEQYF. The CDR3 DNA sequence: TGCAGTGCTAGGGCGCAATGGGGAGTTGGTTACGAGCAGTACTTC.

This clonotype was picked up one time. The V call is TRBV6-2 or TRBV6-3, the J call TRBJ1-1; D remains ambiguous. The CDR3 runs to 16 residues. V lost 0 bases, J lost 0 bases, and 11 bases lay in between. The V gene's germline CDR1 is MNHEY and CDR2 SVGEGT. The chain's CDR3 is CASSYSKRVLNTEAFF. The CDR3 DNA sequence: TGTGCCAGCAGTTACTCCAAGAGGGTGCTGAACACTGAAGCTTTCTTT.

This clonotype came up a few times. The chain is built from TRBV12-3 or TRBV12-4 and TRBJ2-5, with 11 bases fitting TRBD2. The J call is uncertain, as TRBJ2-7 better fits the DNA end. CDR3 length equals 15 residues. Written as DNA, the CDR3 is TGTGCCAGCAGTCCGACTAGCGGGATCTCCTACGAGCAGTACTTC. Its translation is CASSPTSGISYEQYF.

The V call is TRBV11-2, the J call TRBJ2-7, with unresolved D. The CDR3 has 13 residues. The ends were cut back, 5 bases at V and 2 bases at J, with 10 bases in the middle. Looked up from germline, CDR1 is SGHAT and CDR2 is FQNNGV. CDR3 loop: CASSNPLTYEQYF. The CDR3 DNA reads as TGTGCCAGCAGCAACCCATTAACCTACGAGCAGTACTTC.

The genes are TRBV7-2 and TRBJ2-1, with 7 bases identical to TRBD1. The assigned J gene may be wrong: the sequence end matches TRBJ2-5 better. CDR1 SGHTA and CDR2 FQGNSA come from the germline V gene. There are 14 residues in the CDR3. The CDR3 nucleotides are TGTGCCAGCAGCTACCCGACAGGGAAAGAGACCCAGTACTTC. Translation gives CASSYPTGKETQYF.

V usage is TRBV7-2 and J usage is TRBJ2-1; D is possibly TRBD1 (5 bases). Trimming took 3 bases from V and 1 from J, leaving 10 bases between them. Germline CDR1 reads SGHTA; CDR2 reads FQGNSA. The CDR3 consists of 15 residues. The CDR3 DNA sequence: TGTGCCAGCAGCTTCCCAGGGCCTTCCTACAATGAGCAGTTCTTC. It yields the protein CASSFPGPSYNEQFF.

V and J are TRBV7-2 and TRBJ2-5, with TRBD2 matching over 10 bases. The J call may be incorrect, as the DNA end agrees better with TRBJ2-1. This CDR3 is built from 14 residues. Per the germline V gene, CDR1 is SGHTA and CDR2 is FQGNSA. The DNA of the CDR3 is TGTGCCAGCAGCCTAGTGCTAGCGGGAGCTGAGCAGTTCTTC. This sequence encodes CASSLVLAGAEQFF.

This chain links TRBV7-6 with TRBJ2-1; 7 nucleotides match TRBD1. This CDR3 is built from 14 residues. V lost 3 bases to trimming and J lost 7 bases; unmatched junction nucleotides: 6. Germline V gene lookup returns CDR1 SGHVS and CDR2 FNYEAQ. The CDR3 reads CASSFRPGQNEQFF. The CDR3 nucleotides are TGTGCCAGCAGCTTCCGTCCGGGACAGAATGAGCAGTTCTTC.

The V call is TRBV13, the J call TRBJ2-1; tentative D call: TRBD2 (7 bases). V gave up 5 bases and J gave up 4 bases, with 15 bases separating them. Looked up from germline, CDR1 is PRHDT and CDR2 is FYEKMQ (reference sequence). This CDR3 contains 15 residues. The CDR3 DNA reads as TGTGCCAGCAGCATGGGGGGGGCGTCTTACAATGAGCAGTTCTTC. Translating it yields CASSMGGASYNEQFF.

The chain's CDR3 is CASSQDGPGTSGRSYNEQFF. The CDR3 DNA sequence: TGCGCCAGCAGCCAAGATGGGCCCGGGACTAGCGGGAGATCCTACAATGAGCAGTTCTTC. The gene calls are TRBV4-1 and TRBJ2-1, with 14 bases fitting TRBD2. Looked up from germline, CDR1 is MGHRA and CDR2 is YSYEKL. The CDR3 has 20 amino acids. The ends lost 0 bases at V and 1 base at J; junction bases unmatched: 8.